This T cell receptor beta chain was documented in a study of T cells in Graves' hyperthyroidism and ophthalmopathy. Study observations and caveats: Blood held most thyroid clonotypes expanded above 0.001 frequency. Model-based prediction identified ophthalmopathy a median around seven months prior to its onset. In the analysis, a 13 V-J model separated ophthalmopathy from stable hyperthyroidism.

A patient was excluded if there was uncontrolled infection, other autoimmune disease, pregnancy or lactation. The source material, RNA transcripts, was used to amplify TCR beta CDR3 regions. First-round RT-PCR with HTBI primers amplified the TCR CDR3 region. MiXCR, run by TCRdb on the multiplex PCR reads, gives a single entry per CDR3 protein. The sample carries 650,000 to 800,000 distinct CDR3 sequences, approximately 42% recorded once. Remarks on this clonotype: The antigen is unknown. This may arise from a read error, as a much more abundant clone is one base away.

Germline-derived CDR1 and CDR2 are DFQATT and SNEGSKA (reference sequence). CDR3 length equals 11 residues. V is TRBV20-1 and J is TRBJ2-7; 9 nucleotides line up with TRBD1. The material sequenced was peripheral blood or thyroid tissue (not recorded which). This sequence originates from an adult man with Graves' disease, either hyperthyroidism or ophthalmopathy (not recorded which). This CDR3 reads CSARTGDEQHF. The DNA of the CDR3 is TGCAGTGCCAGGACAGGGGACGAGCAGCACTTC.